Reported below is one T cell receptor beta chain. This clonotype was observed a few times. Its antigen specificity is not known. No qualities accompany the bases; no much larger clone lies one base away. To demonstrate the VDJtools post-analysis software, TCR beta repertoires were profiled from the peripheral blood of about a dozen young patients with multiple sclerosis. Multiple sclerosis patients were children and adolescents aged roughly 6 to 17 years. These data originate in a study of post-analysis software for immune sequencing data (dated by TCRdb to the mid-2010s). For the study in its entirety: Disease courses on record covered relapsing-remitting, secondary progressive and progressive-relapsing multiple sclerosis, though some patients had no subtype annotation. Patient repertoires were compared against about a dozen previously published healthy control repertoires from donors aged about 6 to 28 years. A subset of samples was prepared in parallel using single-end sample barcoding, then pooled and co-amplified after Illumina adapter ligation. General findings and caveats noted by the study authors: Strong co-clustering of samples prepared in the same batch was shown by direct clustering with F measure, prompting a batch-effect correction. The multiple sclerosis patient group was slightly younger than the control group. Patients showed significantly higher frequencies than controls for 4 or 5 TRBV segments, among them TRBV5-6, TRBV5-1 and TRBV20-1. Multiple sclerosis patients had significantly lower normalized Chao1 diversity than controls, a result that suggests substantial peripheral T-cell clonal expansion.

V is shortened by 0 bases, J by 7 bases, and the region joining them spans 15 bases. Including the terminal cysteine and phenylalanine, the CDR3 comprises 15 residues. Only CDR3 DNA remains: 45 bases, in frame from the first base. According to the germline V gene, CDR1 reads MGHRA and CDR2 reads YSYEKL. The library was built by means of PCR. Data came from an Illumina HiSeq 2500. Unique molecular identifiers were incorporated into TCR beta cDNA libraries to reduce PCR and sequencing biases. Approximately 500,000 cDNA molecules were obtained for every 1 to 10 million input T cells, so each molecule roughly corresponded to one T cell. The patient libraries were prepared and sequenced with the same protocol used for the earlier healthy control dataset. Samples belonging to the same batch were prepared together, multiplexed and sequenced on a shared HiSeq lane. The authors processed their data as follows. Raw barcoded reads were processed with MIGEC, and single-read molecular identifier groups were discarded before consensus assembly and CDR3 extraction. VDJtools was used for post-analysis of the clonotype tables, and diversity was normalized by down-sampling every dataset to the size of the smallest sample. Repertoire overlap clustering matched CDR3 amino acid but not nucleotide sequences to correct batch-related cross-sample contamination. The public reads were reanalyzed by TCRdb: fastp trimming at Q25, MiXCR alignment, in-frame beta chains only. Each CDR3 protein gets just one entry, which takes the most common genes and DNA from the rows behind it. TCRdb, not the authors, supplied the V and J calls. Counted in this sample were roughly 600,000 distinct CDR3 sequences; around 47% of them appeared once. The ten largest clonotypes hold 1.5% to 2% of the sample.

The sequencing input was blood. The source of this sequence is a girl aged 5-17 years with multiple sclerosis. The chain employs TRBV4-1 and TRBJ2-5; tentative D gene TRBD2, with 5 bases matching. The DNA is TGCGCCAGCAGCCAAGAGCCTCGGGGAAGGCGGACCCAGTACTTC. Its protein product is CASSQEPRGRRTQYF.